This TCR beta chain emerged from a study of T cell responses to AZD1222 COVID-19 vaccine. Whole-study findings and limits: Compared with day 0, the breadth and depth of the Spike-specific TCR repertoire rose significantly after two doses of AZD1222. White British donors predominated, females outnumbered males, and clonal diversity was possibly underestimated. Reportedly, nearly half of unique spike TCRs recognized epitopes outside B.1.351/B.1.1.7 mutations. The peak T cell response came first, and repertoires were sampled only after it.

Using immunoSEQ multiplex PCR, the repertoire was profiled, and TCRdb retains in-frame clones only, with some absent. This table holds some 110,000 clones, around 89% found once. On this clone itself: The antigen remains unidentified.

The CDR3 length is 17 residues. CDR1 and CDR2 from the germline V gene are SEHNR and FQNEAQ (reference sequence). Unmatched junction bases numbered 7, after V lost 5 bases and J lost 3 bases. The V gene is TRBV7-9, the J gene TRBJ2-3; 14 nucleotides match TRBD2. Material: peripheral blood, obtained 28 days after the second AZD1222 dose. The sequence derives from an adult who received the AZD1222 COVID-19 vaccine. CDR3 coding DNA: TGTGCCAGCAGCGAGGGACTAGCGGGAGATGGTACAGATACGCAGTATTTT. This sequence encodes CASSEGLAGDGTDTQYF.